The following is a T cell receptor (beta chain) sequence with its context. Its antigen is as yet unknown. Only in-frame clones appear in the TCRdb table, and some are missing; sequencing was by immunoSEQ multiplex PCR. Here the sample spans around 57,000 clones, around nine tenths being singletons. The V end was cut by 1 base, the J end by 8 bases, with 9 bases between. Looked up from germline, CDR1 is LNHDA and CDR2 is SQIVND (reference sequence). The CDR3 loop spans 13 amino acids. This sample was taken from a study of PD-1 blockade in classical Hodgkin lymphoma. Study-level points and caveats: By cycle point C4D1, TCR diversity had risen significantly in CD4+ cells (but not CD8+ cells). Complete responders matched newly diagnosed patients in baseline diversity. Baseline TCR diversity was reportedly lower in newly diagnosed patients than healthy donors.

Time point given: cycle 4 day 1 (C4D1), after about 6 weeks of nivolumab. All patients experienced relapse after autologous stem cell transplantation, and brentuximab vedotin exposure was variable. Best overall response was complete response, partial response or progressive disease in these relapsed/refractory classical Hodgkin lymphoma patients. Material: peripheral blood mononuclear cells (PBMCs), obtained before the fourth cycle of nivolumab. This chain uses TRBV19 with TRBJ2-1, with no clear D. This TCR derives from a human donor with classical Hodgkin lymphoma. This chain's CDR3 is CASSIGPQYEQFF. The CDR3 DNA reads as TGTGCCAGTAGTATAGGCCCTCAGTATGAGCAGTTCTTC.